Presented here are 31 T cell receptor beta chains from one specimen sequenced in a study of blood T cells in healthy people across ages. It was with a sample-barcoded 5' primer and a J-beta primer mix that a second PCR of roughly 7 to 11 cycles was run. TCRdb analysed the 5' RACE reads with MiXCR anew, one entry per CDR3 protein. The sample includes about 1.5 million distinct CDR3 sequences, less than 45% of them seen just once. Sequenced sample: blood. Receptors were obtained from a woman between 18 and 30 years old in good health.

The J gene is TRBJ2-1, the V gene TRBV12-3 or TRBV12-4; D is uncertain. The CDR3 extends over 12 amino acids. V was clipped by 8 bases and J by 6 bases, with 11 bases between them. CDR3 region: CASAWLGNEQFF. The CDR3, as DNA: TGTGCCAGCGCGTGGTTGGGCAATGAGCAGTTCTTC.

V gene TRBV6-5 combines with J gene TRBJ2-1, with 12 bases aligning to TRBD2. The trim removed 6 bases at V and 8 bases at J, leaving 11 bases unmatched. Germline V gene lookup returns CDR1 MNHEY and CDR2 SVGAGI. CDR3 length: 16 residues. The CDR3 DNA reads TGTGCCAGCAGCCCTCGACTAGCGGGAGAGGTCGATGAGCAGTTCTTC. Amino acids: CASSPRLAGEVDEQFF.

The gene calls are TRBV7-2 and TRBJ2-1; either TRBD1 or TRBD2 may supply D (6 bases each). The DNA end lines up better with TRBJ2-7; the J call may be wrong. The germline CDR1 and CDR2 sequences are SGHTA and FQGNSA. This CDR3 has 16 amino acids. CDR3 sequence reads: CASSSGGVSSYNEQYF. CDR3 coding DNA: TGTGCCAGCAGCTCCGGGGGCGTCAGCTCCTACAATGAGCAGTACTTC.

The J gene is TRBJ1-5, the V gene TRBV4-3; D is ambiguous. Germline V gene sequence: CDR1 LGHNA, CDR2 YSLEER. CDR3 length equals 16 residues. The germline V and J ends were trimmed by 4 bases and 2 bases, with 15 bases remaining between them. The CDR3 DNA follows: TGCGCCAGCAGCCCCTACCCTCAGACTGGCAATCAGCCCCAGCATTTT. Protein: CASSPYPQTGNQPQHF.

This chain links TRBV29-1 with TRBJ1-1; D not certain. Trimming shortened V by 6 bases and J by 0 bases, and 11 bases separated the two germline ends. CDR1 is SQVTM, CDR2 ANQGSEA, per germline. This CDR3 spans 13 amino acids. The CDR3 protein is CSVERKLNTEAFF. DNA of the CDR3: TGCAGCGTGGAACGCAAATTGAACACTGAAGCTTTCTTT.

The chain links TRBV7-9 to TRBJ2-1; 9 bases are shared with TRBD2. CDR1 and CDR2 (germline): SEHNR, FQNEAQ (reference sequence). Trimming at V came to 4 bases and at J to 2 bases, leaving 6 bases not matched to a gene. CDR3 length: 16 residues. The CDR3 here is CASSSLAGAPYNEQFF. The CDR3, as DNA: TGTGCCAGCAGCTCTTTAGCGGGGGCCCCCTACAATGAGCAGTTCTTC.

This clonotype was counted a few times. The V call is TRBV3-1, the J call TRBJ2-1; a weak D match, TRBD1 (7 bases). From germline, CDR1 is LGHDT and CDR2 YNNKEL (reference sequence). The CDR3 has 14 amino acids. V was pared by 1 base and J by 8 bases, with 12 bases between. The DNA for the CDR3 is TGTGCCAGCAGCCAAGCAGGGGGAGGCGATGAGCAGTTCTTC. It yields the protein CASSQAGGGDEQFF.

This clonotype appeared many times. An end of the junction does not agree with germline; a read error may underlie this. The gene calls are TRBV29-1 and TRBJ2-5; TRBD1 matches at 8 bases. Germline V gene sequence: CDR1 SQVTM, CDR2 ANQGSEA. This CDR3 comprises 17 residues. The CDR3 region is CSVETLGQGLPQGTQYF. The CDR3 coding sequence is TGCAGCGTTGAGACCCTCGGACAGGGCCTCCCCCAAGGGACCCAGTACTTC.

This clonotype appeared many times. The chain is built from TRBV29-1 and TRBJ2-3; a possible D gene is TRBD2 (7 bases). This CDR3 region has 11 residues. In germline, CDR1 is SQVTM, CDR2 ANQGSEA. The V end was cut by 2 bases, the J end by 8 bases, with 8 bases between. CDR3 nucleotides: TGCAGCGTTGAAAGGGGGGGTACGCAGTATTTT. It yields the protein CSVERGGTQYF.

This clonotype appeared a few times. The chain combines TRBV27 with TRBJ1-2; TRBD1 might be the D (6 bases). This CDR3 is built from 15 residues. Trimming pared 2 bases from V and 0 bases from J, leaving 10 bases between. CDR1 MNHEY and CDR2 SMNVEV come from the germline V gene (reference sequence). As DNA, the CDR3 is TGTGCCAGCAGTTTAAGGGGGGCAGCTAACTATGGCTACACCTTC. As protein: CASSLRGAANYGYTF.

J is TRBJ2-1 and V is TRBV29-1, with D maybe TRBD2 (5 bases). The CDR3 loop spans 14 amino acids. V was clipped by 7 bases and J by 8 bases, with 21 bases between them. Germline CDR1 is SQVTM and CDR2 is ANQGSEA. CDR3 in amino acids: CSASGVMAGYEQFF. In DNA form, the CDR3 reads TGCAGCGCTTCCGGAGTTATGGCGGGCTATGAGCAGTTCTTC.

This clonotype was detected a few times. The chain links TRBV5-1 to TRBJ2-3; 7 bases match TRBD2. The V gene's germline CDR1 is SGHRS and CDR2 YFSETQ. The CDR3 loop spans 14 amino acids. V lost 5 bases, J lost 1 base, and 4 bases stayed unmatched. The CDR3 reads CASSLTSRTDTQYF. DNA for the CDR3: TGCGCCAGCAGTTTGACTAGCCGCACAGATACGCAGTATTTT.

The rearrangement joins TRBV5-1 to TRBJ2-3, with 8 bases identical to TRBD1. Germline V gene sequence: CDR1 SGHRS, CDR2 YFSETQ. There are 14 residues in the CDR3. With V trimmed by 4 bases and J by 5 bases, 6 bases remained unmatched. CDR3 sequence: CASSAGQGLDTQYF. The DNA for the CDR3 is TGCGCCAGCAGCGCCGGACAGGGATTAGATACGCAGTATTTT.

This rearrangement joins TRBV6-5 to TRBJ1-5; the D gene is possibly TRBD1 (6 bases). The CDR3 length is 14 residues. The germline CDR1 and CDR2 sequences are MNHEY and SVGAGI. The V end was cut by 4 bases, the J end by 6 bases, with 13 bases between. CDR3 sequence: CASSSGLGAQPQHF. The CDR3, as DNA: TGTGCCAGCAGTTCAGGGCTGGGGGCTCAGCCCCAGCATTTT.

This clonotype was found a few times. This rearrangement joins TRBV3-1 to TRBJ2-5; 7 positions agree with TRBD1. Per germline, CDR1 LGHDT and CDR2 YNNKEL (reference sequence). Trimming removed 3 bases from V and 5 bases from J; junction bases left unmatched: 12. The CDR3 is made up of 16 amino acids. This CDR3 reads CASSHYTTGRGETQYF. In DNA, the CDR3 is TGTGCCAGCAGCCATTACACGACAGGGAGAGGGGAGACCCAGTACTTC.

The rearrangement links TRBV6-2 or TRBV6-3 to TRBJ2-1; weak D call: TRBD2 (6 bases). From germline, CDR1 is MNHEY and CDR2 SVGEGT. CDR3 size: 14 residues. Trimming cost V 2 bases and J 8 bases, with 13 bases left between them. The DNA of the CDR3 is TGTGCCAGCAGTTACACCCTAGGGAGGTATGAGCAGTTCTTC. This codes for CASSYTLGRYEQFF.

The J gene is TRBJ1-1, the V gene TRBV20-1; D not certain. V lost 0 bases to trimming and J lost 1 base, with 9 bases between them. The CDR3 covers 14 residues. Per the germline V gene, CDR1 is DFQATT and CDR2 is SNEGSKA (reference sequence). CDR3 protein: CSARDVGWNTEAFF. The CDR3 region has the DNA TGCAGTGCTAGAGATGTGGGTTGGAACACTGAAGCTTTCTTT.

Remarks on this clonotype: At one of its ends the junction is not consistent with the germline gene, which may arise from a read error. The CDR3: CASSLFPRYQETQYF. DNA for the CDR3: TGTGCCAGCAGTTTATTTCCCCGGTACCAGGAGACCCAGTACTTC. This chain uses TRBV12-3 or TRBV12-4 with TRBJ2-5; D gene ambiguous. The CDR3 is 15 amino acids.

This clonotype appeared a few times. This rearrangement joins TRBV5-1 to TRBJ2-7, with 8 bases that match TRBD1. V was pared by 4 bases and J by 5 bases, with 14 bases of the junction left unmatched. CDR1 and CDR2 (germline): SGHRS, YFSETQ. This CDR3 contains 16 residues. This CDR3 is CASSTGQGPRLNEQYF. The CDR3 region has the DNA TGCGCCAGCAGCACAGGACAGGGACCCCGTCTTAACGAGCAGTACTTC.

V and J are TRBV25-1 and TRBJ2-3; the match to TRBD2 covers 8 bases. This CDR3 has 16 amino acids. V lost 5 bases, J lost 2 bases, and 9 bases stayed unmatched. The germline CDR1 and CDR2 sequences are MGHDK and SYGVNS. The CDR3 sequence: CASSTTLAGSTDTQYF. CDR3 DNA sequence: TGTGCCAGCAGTACCACGTTAGCGGGATCCACAGATACGCAGTATTTT.

The chain has TRBV15 and TRBJ1-1; D is unclear. Germline V gene data show CDR1 as LNHNV and CDR2 as YYDKDF (reference sequence). V was trimmed by 1 base and J by 5 bases, leaving 8 bases between them. This CDR3 has 13 residues. CDR3: CATSRVVETEAFF. DNA of the CDR3: TGTGCCACCAGCAGAGTAGTGGAGACTGAAGCTTTCTTT.

This clonotype was observed a handful of times. The chain recombines TRBV20-1 with TRBJ2-3; TRBD2 aligns across 10 bases. Germline lookup yields CDR1 DFQATT and CDR2 SNEGSKA (reference sequence). After removal of 6 bases from V and 5 bases from J, the junction contained 8 bases not matched to a gene. The length of the CDR3 is 14 residues. The CDR3 sequence: CSAKSGRGIDTQYF. CDR3 DNA sequence: TGCAGTGCAAAAAGCGGGAGGGGGATAGATACGCAGTATTTT.

This clonotype turned up a few times. The genes are TRBV6-5 and TRBJ2-3, with TRBD2 as a possible D gene (6 bases). Germline CDR1 MNHEY, CDR2 SVGAGI. Trimming pared 2 bases from V and 3 bases from J, leaving 15 bases between. CDR3 size: 16 residues. The CDR3 coding sequence is TGTGCCAGCAGTTACGAGCGCCGGGGGAGTACAGATACGCAGTATTTT. Protein sequence: CASSYERRGSTDTQYF.

The V gene is TRBV6-2 or TRBV6-3, the J gene TRBJ2-7; D is undetermined. The V end lost 0 bases, the J end lost 3 bases, and 12 bases lay between the germline ends. The length of the CDR3 is 15 residues. The germline V gene encodes CDR1 MNHEY and CDR2 SVGEGT. Here the CDR3 DNA reads TGTGCCAGCAGTTACTCGATCCAAGGCAGCTACGAGCAGTACTTC. Its protein is CASSYSIQGSYEQYF.

The chain employs TRBV7-9 and TRBJ2-3; maybe TRBD1 (5 bases). CDR3 length: 16 amino acids. The germline V gene has CDR1 SEHNR and CDR2 FQNEAQ (reference sequence). Trimming removed 5 bases at V and 1 base at J, with 16 bases between. The CDR3 DNA is TGTGCCAGCAGCCTCCTTCAGGGAAGCGGCACAGATACGCAGTATTTT. Translated: CASSLLQGSGTDTQYF.

The chain has TRBV2 and TRBJ2-7; 7 bases match TRBD1. From germline, CDR1 is SNHLY and CDR2 FYNNEI. The CDR3 is 14 residues long. V lost 5 bases to trimming and J lost 3 bases; unmatched junction nucleotides: 7. CDR3 sequence: CASSNLRDSYEQYF. DNA of the CDR3: TGTGCCAGCAGTAATCTCCGGGACAGCTACGAGCAGTACTTC.

Of note for this clonotype: Germline is not matched at one junction end, which may reflect a read error. This chain connects TRBV5-6 to TRBJ2-5; no definite D call. This CDR3 comprises 14 residues. From germline, CDR1 is SGHDT and CDR2 YYEEEE. CDR3 protein: CASSYRAFQGTQYF. In DNA, the CDR3 is TGTGCCAGCAGCTACAGAGCGTTCCAAGGGACCCAGTACTTC.

This clonotype was seen repeatedly, ten times or more. The chain has TRBV27 and TRBJ2-3, with D tentatively TRBD1 (6 bases). The V end was cut by 4 bases, the J end by 0 bases, with 11 bases between. The CDR3 runs 15 residues. The V gene's germline CDR1 is MNHEY and CDR2 SMNVEV (reference sequence). DNA of the CDR3: TGTGCCAGCAGTTCCCGGACAGCTAGCACAGATACGCAGTATTTT. Its translation: CASSSRTASTDTQYF.

A few counts support this clonotype. The chain employs TRBV11-2 and TRBJ2-2; D not resolved. Germline V CDR1 and CDR2: SGHAT, FQNNGV. V shed 5 bases and J shed 5 bases, with 12 bases lying between them. The CDR3 consists of 14 residues. The CDR3 DNA reads as TGTGCCAGCAGCCCCAAGGCCCTAACCGGGGAGCTGTTTTTT. Translated, it gives CASSPKALTGELFF.

The J gene is TRBJ2-7, the V gene TRBV27, with D possibly called TRBD1 or TRBD2 (5 bases each). Germline V gene sequence: CDR1 MNHEY, CDR2 SMNVEV (reference sequence). V was shortened by 6 bases and J by 1 base, with 13 bases between the two germline ends. The CDR3 is 14 amino acids. CDR3 DNA sequence: TGTGCCAGCAGGGGACGAGCGGAGTCCTACGAGCAGTACTTC. This encodes CASRGRAESYEQYF.

A few counts support this clonotype. The genes are TRBV20-1 and TRBJ2-7; TRBD1 matches at 9 bases. The CDR3 is 17 residues long. CDR1 is DFQATT, CDR2 SNEGSKA, per germline (reference sequence). V lost 0 bases, J lost 3 bases, and 12 bases stayed unmatched. The CDR3 DNA sequence: TGCAGTGCTAGAGATCAAACAGGGGGCGGTACACTCTACGAGCAGTACTTC. It encodes CSARDQTGGGTLYEQYF.